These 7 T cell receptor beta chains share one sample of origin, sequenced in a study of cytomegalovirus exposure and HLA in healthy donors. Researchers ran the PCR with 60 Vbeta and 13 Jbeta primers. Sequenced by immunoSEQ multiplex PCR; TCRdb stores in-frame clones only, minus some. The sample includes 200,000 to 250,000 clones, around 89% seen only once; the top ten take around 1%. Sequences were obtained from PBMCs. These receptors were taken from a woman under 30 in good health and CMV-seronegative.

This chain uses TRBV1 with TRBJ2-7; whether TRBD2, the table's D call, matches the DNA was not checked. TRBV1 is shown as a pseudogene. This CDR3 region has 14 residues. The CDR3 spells CTSRSLPRWYEQYF. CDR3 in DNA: TGCACCAGCCGAAGCCTGCCTAGATGGTACGAGCAGTACTTC.

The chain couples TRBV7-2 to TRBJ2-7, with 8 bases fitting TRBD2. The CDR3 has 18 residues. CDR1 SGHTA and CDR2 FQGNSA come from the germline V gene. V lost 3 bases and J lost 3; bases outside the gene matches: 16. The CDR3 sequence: CASSLGGPVREGLYEQYF. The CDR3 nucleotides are TGTGCCAGCAGCTTGGGGGGGCCGGTACGGGAGGGGCTCTACGAGCAGTACTTC.

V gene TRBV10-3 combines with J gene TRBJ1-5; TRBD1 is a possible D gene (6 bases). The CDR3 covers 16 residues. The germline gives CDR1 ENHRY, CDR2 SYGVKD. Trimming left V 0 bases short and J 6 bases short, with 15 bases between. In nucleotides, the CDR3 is TGTGCCATCAGTGAGTCTCAGTCAGGGGTGGGTCAGCCCCAGCATTTT. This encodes CAISESQSGVGQPQHF.

The CDR3 DNA follows: TGTGCCAGCAGCCCTGGGAGGGAGACCCAGTACTTC. This translates into CASSPGRETQYF. The chain couples TRBV7-6 to TRBJ2-5, with D possibly matching TRBD2 (6 bases). The CDR3 is made up of 12 amino acids. The V end was cut by 5 bases, the J end by 5 bases, with 9 bases between. Germline V gives CDR1 SGHVS, CDR2 FNYEAQ.

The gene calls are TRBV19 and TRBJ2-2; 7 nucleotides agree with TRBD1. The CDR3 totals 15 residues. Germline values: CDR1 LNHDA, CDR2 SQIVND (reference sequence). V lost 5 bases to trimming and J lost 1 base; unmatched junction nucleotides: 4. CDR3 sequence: CASSSRQGNTGELFF. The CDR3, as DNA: TGTGCCAGTAGTTCGCGACAGGGGAACACCGGGGAGCTGTTTTTT.

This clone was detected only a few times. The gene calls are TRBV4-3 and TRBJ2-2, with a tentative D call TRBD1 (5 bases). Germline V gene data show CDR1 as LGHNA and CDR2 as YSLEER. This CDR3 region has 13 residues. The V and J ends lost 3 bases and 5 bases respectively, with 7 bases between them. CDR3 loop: CASSHQGTGELFF. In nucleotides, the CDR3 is TGCGCCAGCAGCCACCAGGGTACCGGGGAGCTGTTTTTT.

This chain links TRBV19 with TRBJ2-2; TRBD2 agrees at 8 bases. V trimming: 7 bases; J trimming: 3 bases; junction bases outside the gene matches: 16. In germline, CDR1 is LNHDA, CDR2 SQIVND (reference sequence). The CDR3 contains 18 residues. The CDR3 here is CASTFPKGAGEDTGELFF. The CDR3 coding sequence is TGTGCCAGTACCTTTCCGAAGGGAGCGGGAGAGGACACCGGGGAGCTGTTTTTT. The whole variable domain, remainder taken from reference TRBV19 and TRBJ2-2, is DGGITQSPKYLFRKEGQNVTLSCEQNLNHDAMYWYRQDPGQGLRLIYYSQIVNDFQKGDIAEGYSVSREKKESFPLTVTSAQKNPTAFYLCASTFPKGAGEDTGELFFGEGSRLTVL.